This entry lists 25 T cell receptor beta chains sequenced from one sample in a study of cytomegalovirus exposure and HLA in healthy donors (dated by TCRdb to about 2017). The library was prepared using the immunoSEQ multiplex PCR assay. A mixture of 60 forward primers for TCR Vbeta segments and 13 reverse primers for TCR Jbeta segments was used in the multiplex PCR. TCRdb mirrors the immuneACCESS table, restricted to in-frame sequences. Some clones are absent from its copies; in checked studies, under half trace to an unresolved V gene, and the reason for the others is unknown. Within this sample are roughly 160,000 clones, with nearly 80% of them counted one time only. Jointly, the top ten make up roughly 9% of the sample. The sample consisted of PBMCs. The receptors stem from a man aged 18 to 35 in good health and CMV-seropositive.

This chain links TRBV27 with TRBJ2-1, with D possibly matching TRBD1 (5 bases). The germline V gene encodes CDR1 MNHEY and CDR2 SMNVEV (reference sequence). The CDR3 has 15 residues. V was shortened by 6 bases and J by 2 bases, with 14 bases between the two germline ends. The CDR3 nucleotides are TGTGCCAGCAGCGCCAGGGATAGGGCCTACAATGAGCAGTTCTTC. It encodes CASSARDRAYNEQFF.

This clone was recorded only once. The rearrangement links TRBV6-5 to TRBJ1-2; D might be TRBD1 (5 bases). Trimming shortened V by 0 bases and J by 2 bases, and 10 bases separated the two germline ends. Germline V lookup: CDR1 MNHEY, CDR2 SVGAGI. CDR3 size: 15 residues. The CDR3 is CASSYSGKGNYGYTF. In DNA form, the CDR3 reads TGTGCCAGCAGTTACTCGGGAAAGGGGAACTATGGCTACACCTTC.

CDR3 sequence reads: CASSLGRSYNSPLHF. The CDR3 DNA reads TGTGCCAGCAGCCTGGGCCGCTCCTATAATTCACCCCTCCACTTT. The chain links TRBV27 to TRBJ1-6; D gene uncertain. Trimming shortened V by 6 bases and J by 0 bases, and 9 bases separated the two germline ends. Germline CDR1 MNHEY, CDR2 SMNVEV (reference sequence). This CDR3 region has 15 residues.

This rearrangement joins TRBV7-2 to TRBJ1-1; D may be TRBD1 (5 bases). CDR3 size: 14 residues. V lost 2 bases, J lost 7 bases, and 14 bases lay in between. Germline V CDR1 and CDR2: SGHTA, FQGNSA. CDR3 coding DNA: TGTGCCAGCAGCTTAACACAGGTGGCAGGTGAAGCTTTCTTT. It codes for CASSLTQVAGEAFF.

This CDR3 reads CASSLSRSSGNTIYF. As DNA, the CDR3 is TGTGCCAGCAGTTTAAGCAGGTCCTCTGGAAACACCATATATTTT. V gene TRBV27 combines with J gene TRBJ1-3, with D unresolved. CDR1 is MNHEY, CDR2 SMNVEV, per germline (reference sequence). The V end lost 2 bases, the J end lost 0 bases, and 8 bases lay between the germline ends. This CDR3 is built from 15 residues.

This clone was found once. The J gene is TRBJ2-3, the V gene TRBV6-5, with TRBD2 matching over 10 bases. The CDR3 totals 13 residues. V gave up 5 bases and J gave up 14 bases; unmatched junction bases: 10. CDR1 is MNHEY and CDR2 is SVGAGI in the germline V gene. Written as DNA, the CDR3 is TGTGCCAGCAGTAGAACAAGCGGGGGGGCCTGGTATTTT. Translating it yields CASSRTSGGAWYF.

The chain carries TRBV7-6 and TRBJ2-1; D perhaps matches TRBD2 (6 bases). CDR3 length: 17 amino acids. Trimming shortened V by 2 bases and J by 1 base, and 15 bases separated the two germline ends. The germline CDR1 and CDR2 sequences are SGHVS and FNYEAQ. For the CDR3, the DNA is TGTGCCAGCAGCTTATTCGTGGACGCGGGGTCCTACAATGAGCAGTTCTTC. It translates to CASSLFVDAGSYNEQFF.

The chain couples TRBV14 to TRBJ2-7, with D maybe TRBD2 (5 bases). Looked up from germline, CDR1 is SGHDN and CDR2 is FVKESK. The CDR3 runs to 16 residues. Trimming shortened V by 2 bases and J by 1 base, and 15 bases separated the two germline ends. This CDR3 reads CASSQSWLAPSYEQYF. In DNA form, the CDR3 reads TGTGCCAGCAGCCAAAGTTGGCTAGCACCATCCTACGAGCAGTACTTC.

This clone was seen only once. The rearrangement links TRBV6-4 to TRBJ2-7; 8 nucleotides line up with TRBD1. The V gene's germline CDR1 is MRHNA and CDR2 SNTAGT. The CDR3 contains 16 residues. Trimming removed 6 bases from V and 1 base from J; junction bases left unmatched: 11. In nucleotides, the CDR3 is TGTGCCAGCAGGTCAGGACAGGGAGGAATGTCCTACGAGCAGTACTTC. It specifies CASRSGQGGMSYEQYF.

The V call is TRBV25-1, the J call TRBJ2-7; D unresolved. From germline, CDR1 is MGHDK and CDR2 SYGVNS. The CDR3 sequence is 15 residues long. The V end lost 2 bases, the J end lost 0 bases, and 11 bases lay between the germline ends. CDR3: CASSETDGYSYEQYF. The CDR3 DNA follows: TGTGCCAGCAGTGAAACCGACGGGTACTCCTACGAGCAGTACTTC.

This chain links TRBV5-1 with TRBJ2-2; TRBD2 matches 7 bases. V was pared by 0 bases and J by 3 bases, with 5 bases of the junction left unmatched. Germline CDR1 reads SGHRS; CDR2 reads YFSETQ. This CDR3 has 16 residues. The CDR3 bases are TGCGCCAGCAGCTTGGCCGGGGGGAGAGACACCGGGGAGCTGTTTTTT. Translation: CASSLAGGRDTGELFF.

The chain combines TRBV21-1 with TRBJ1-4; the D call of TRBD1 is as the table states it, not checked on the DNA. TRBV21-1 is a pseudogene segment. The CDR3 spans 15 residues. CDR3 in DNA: TGTGCCAGCAGCAGATGGACAAGGGGGATGGAAAAACTGTTTTTT. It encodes CASSRWTRGMEKLFF.

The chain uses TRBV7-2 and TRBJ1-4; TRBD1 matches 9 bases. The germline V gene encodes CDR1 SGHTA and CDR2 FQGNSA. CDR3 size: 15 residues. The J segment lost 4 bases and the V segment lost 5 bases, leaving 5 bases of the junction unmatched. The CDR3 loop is CASSTQTGGNEKLFF. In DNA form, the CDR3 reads TGTGCCAGCAGCACTCAGACAGGGGGTAATGAAAAACTGTTTTTT.

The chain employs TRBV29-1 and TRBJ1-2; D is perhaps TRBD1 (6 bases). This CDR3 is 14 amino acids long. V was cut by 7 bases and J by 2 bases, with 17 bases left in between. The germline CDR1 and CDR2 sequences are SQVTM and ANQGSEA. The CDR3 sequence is CSGTLRGGNYGYTF. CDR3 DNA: TGCAGCGGCACCCTCAGGGGCGGCAACTATGGCTACACCTTC.

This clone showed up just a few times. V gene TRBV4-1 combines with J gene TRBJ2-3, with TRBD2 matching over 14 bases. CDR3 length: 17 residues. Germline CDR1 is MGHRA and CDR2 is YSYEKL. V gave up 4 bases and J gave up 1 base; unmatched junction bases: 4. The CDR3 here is CASSPLTSGRGTDTQYF. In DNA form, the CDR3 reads TGCGCCAGCAGCCCTTTGACTAGCGGGAGGGGCACAGATACGCAGTATTTT.

Here the CDR3 reads CASSQDYTRNTGELFF. The CDR3 DNA follows: TGCGCCAGCAGCCAAGATTATACCAGGAACACCGGGGAGCTGTTTTTT. The chain employs TRBV4-3 and TRBJ2-2; D unclear. The germline CDR1 and CDR2 sequences are LGHNA and YSLEER. V was shortened by 0 bases and J by 1 base, with 9 bases between the two germline ends. The CDR3 extends over 16 amino acids.

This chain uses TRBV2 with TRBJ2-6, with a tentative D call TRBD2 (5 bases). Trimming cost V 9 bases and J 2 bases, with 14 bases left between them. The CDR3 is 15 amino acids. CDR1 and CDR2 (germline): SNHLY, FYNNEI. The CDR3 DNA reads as TGTGCCAGGGGGAAGGGCGGGCCTGGGGCCAACGTCCTGACTTTC. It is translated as CARGKGGPGANVLTF.

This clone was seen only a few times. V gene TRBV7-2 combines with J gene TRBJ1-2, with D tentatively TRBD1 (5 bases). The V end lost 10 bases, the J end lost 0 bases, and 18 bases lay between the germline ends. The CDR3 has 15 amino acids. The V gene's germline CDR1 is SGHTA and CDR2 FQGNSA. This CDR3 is CATTRGGITNYGYTF. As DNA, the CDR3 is TGTGCCACAACCCGCGGGGGGATTACTAACTATGGCTACACCTTC.

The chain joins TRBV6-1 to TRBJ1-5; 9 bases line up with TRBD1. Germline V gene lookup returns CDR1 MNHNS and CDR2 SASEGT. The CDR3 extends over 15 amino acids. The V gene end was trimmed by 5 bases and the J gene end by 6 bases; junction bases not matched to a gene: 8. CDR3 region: CASSPGQGSVQPQHF. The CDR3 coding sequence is TGTGCCAGCAGTCCTGGACAGGGGTCAGTTCAGCCCCAGCATTTT.

CDR3 sequence reads: CASQAGGANEKLFF. The CDR3 DNA reads as TGTGCCAGTCAGGCAGGGGGCGCGAATGAAAAACTGTTTTTT. The gene calls are TRBV7-9 and TRBJ1-4, with 8 positions matching TRBD1. The CDR3 runs to 14 residues. The germline gives CDR1 SEHNR, CDR2 FQNEAQ (reference sequence). V shed 9 bases and J 5 bases; nucleotides not matched to a gene: 8.

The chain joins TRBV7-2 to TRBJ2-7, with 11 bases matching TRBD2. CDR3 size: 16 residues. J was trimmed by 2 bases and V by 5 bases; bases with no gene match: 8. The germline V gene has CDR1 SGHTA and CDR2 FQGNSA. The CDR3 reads CASSRAPLAGAYEQYF. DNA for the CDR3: TGTGCCAGCAGCCGGGCCCCACTAGCGGGGGCCTACGAGCAGTACTTC.

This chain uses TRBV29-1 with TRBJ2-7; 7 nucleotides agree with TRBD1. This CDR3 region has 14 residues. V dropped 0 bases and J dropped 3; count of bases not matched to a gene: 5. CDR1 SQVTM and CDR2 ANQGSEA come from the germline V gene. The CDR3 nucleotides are TGCAGCGTTGAAGAAAGGGACAGTAGCTACGAGCAGTACTTC. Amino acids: CSVEERDSSYEQYF.

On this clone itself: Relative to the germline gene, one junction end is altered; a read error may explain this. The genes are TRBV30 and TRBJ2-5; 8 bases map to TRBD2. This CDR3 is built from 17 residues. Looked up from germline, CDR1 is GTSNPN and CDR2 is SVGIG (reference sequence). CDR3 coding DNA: TGTGTCTGGAGTACCACCCCGGTCCTAGCGGGCCAAGAGACCCAGTACTTC. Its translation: CVWSTTPVLAGQETQYF.

The CDR3 DNA is TGTGCCAGCAGCTGGGCTAGCGGACCTTACAATGAGCAGTTCTTC. Its protein is CASSWASGPYNEQFF. The rearrangement links TRBV7-2 to TRBJ2-1, with 7 bases matching TRBD2. The germline V gene encodes CDR1 SGHTA and CDR2 FQGNSA. V shed 4 bases and J 4 bases; nucleotides not matched to a gene: 7. This CDR3 contains 15 residues.

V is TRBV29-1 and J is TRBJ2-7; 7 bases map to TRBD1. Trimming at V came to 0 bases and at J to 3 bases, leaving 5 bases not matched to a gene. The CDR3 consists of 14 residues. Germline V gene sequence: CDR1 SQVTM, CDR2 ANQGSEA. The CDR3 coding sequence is TGCAGCGTTGAAGAAACGACAGGGATCTACGAGCAGTACTTC. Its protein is CSVEETTGIYEQYF.